The rows below give T cell receptor beta chains drawn from one sample of a study of human T cells and chemical hapten exposure. TCRdb passed the RACE reads through MiXCR, listing each CDR3 protein once. This table has 120,000 to 150,000 distinct CDR3 sequences, 12% appearing once. Sequencing was performed on whole blood, taken in connection with sensitization to the hapten diphenylcyclopropenone (DPC). These receptors were taken from a woman aged 50 to 60 with alopecia areata. Some clones in this sample may be carry-over from other donors' samples. Both conserved end residues are part of each CDR3. A D gene is named only where the DNA matches it firmly. Clone size is shown for a subset of rows, as once, few, many or a class of expanded clone.

v_gene	d_gene	j_gene	abundance	CDR3nt	CDR3aa
TRBV5-4	TRBD2	TRBJ2-7	many	TGTGCCAGCAGCTTGGCTGCGGGAGGGGTTTACGAGCAGTACTTC	CASSLAAGGVYEQYF
TRBV7-2	TRBD2	TRBJ2-7	NA	TGTGCCAGCAGCTTGGTGACTAGCGCTTCCTACGAGCAGTACTTC	CASSLVTSASYEQYF
TRBV7-9	NA	TRBJ2-5	few	TGTGCCAGCAGCTCAGGGCCGGACCAAGAGACCCAGTACTTC	CASSSGPDQETQYF
TRBV30	NA	TRBJ2-3	NA	TGTGCCTGGAGTGTACGCGGAGGAGGCACAGATACGCAGTATTTT	CAWSVRGGGTDTQYF
TRBV12-3/TRBV12-4	NA	TRBJ1-2	few	TGTGCCAGCAGTTCCCGGGGCCGTGTCAACTATGGCTACACCTTC	CASSSRGRVNYGYTF
TRBV11-2	TRBD1	TRBJ2-3	NA	TGTGCCAGCAGCTCAGGGGGTACGCAGTATTTT	CASSSGGTQYF
TRBV12-5	NA	TRBJ1-1	NA	TGTGCTAGTGGTTTCGAGATGGGACTCCTGAACACTGAAGCTTTCTTT	CASGFEMGLLNTEAFF
TRBV6-1	NA	TRBJ2-1	many	TGTGCCACCTCATCAAGTTTTTACAATGAGCAGTTCTTC	CATSSSFYNEQFF
TRBV6-4	TRBD2	TRBJ2-5	few	TGTGCCAGCGCTAGCGGGAGGCCGGGGAAGGAGACCCAGTACTTC	CASASGRPGKETQYF
TRBV11-2	NA	TRBJ2-7	many	TGTGCCAGCAGCTTCAACCGGGACACAACTTGGGAGCAGTACTTC	CASSFNRDTTWEQYF
TRBV12-3/TRBV12-4	TRBD1	TRBJ2-5	NA	TGTGCCAGCAGTCTAGTGACAGGGGGAGAGACCCAGTACTTC	CASSLVTGGETQYF
TRBV5-1	NA	TRBJ2-3	NA	TGCGCCAGCAGCTTGGCCAAAGGGGATACGCAGTATTTT	CASSLAKGDTQYF
TRBV30	NA	TRBJ1-2	NA	TGTGCCTGGACCCCGGGGCCCACCAGTCTATATGGCTACACCTTC	CAWTPGPTSLYGYTF
TRBV28	TRBD2	TRBJ2-7	few	TGTGCCAGCAGTTTGGTTCCCGGGAGGGCGGGGCAGTACTTC	CASSLVPGRAGQYF
TRBV7-9	NA	TRBJ1-1	few	TGTGCCAGCAGCTTAGGGTCGACCACAACTGAAGCTTTCTTT	CASSLGSTTTEAFF
TRBV12-3/TRBV12-4	NA	TRBJ1-1	few	TGTGCCAGCACCCGGATCAGCCAAGTAAACACTGAAGCTTTCTTT	CASTRISQVNTEAFF
TRBV7-9	TRBD1	TRBJ2-1	few	TGTGCCAGCAGCTTAGTCAGGGGGCAATATGTCAATGAGCAGTTCTTC	CASSLVRGQYVNEQFF
TRBV12-3/TRBV12-4	NA	TRBJ2-1	few	TGTGCCAGCAGTTTACGGCATGAGCAGTTCTTC	CASSLRHEQFF
TRBV5-1	NA	TRBJ2-3	many	TGCGCCAGCAGCTTGGGACTAGTTGGCACAGATACGCAGTATTTT	CASSLGLVGTDTQYF
TRBV29-1	TRBD1	TRBJ2-7	NA	TGCAGCGTTAAGGGACAGGCTAACTACGAGCAGTACTTC	CSVKGQANYEQYF
TRBV27	NA	TRBJ2-5	NA	TGTGCCAGCAGCCGGGGACCTGGCCAAGAGACCCAGTACTTC	CASSRGPGQETQYF
TRBV7-9	TRBD1	TRBJ2-3	once	TGTGCCAGCAGCTGGGGACAGGCATCGAACACAGATACGCAGTATTTT	CASSWGQASNTDTQYF
TRBV20-1	TRBD2	TRBJ2-2	NA	TGCAGTGCTATCTCGGCGGGAGGGCCCTCCGGGGAGCTGTTTTTT	CSAISAGGPSGELFF
TRBV4-1	NA	TRBJ2-3	few	TGCGCCAGCAGCCAACTAGACACAGATACGCAGTATTTT	CASSQLDTDTQYF
TRBV30	NA	TRBJ2-2	NA	TGTGCCTGGAGTCCTAGTGGGAGGATAGCGAACACCGGGGAGCTGTTTTTT	CAWSPSGRIANTGELFF
TRBV6-1	NA	TRBJ2-1	many	TGTGCCAGCAGTGGGCGGACTCGCGCAAATGAGCAGTTCTTC	CASSGRTRANEQFF
TRBV7-2	TRBD2	TRBJ2-1	few	TGTGCCAGCAGCTTACAGCGGGGGCATGAGCAGTTCTTC	CASSLQRGHEQFF
TRBV6-4	NA	TRBJ1-1	many	TGTGCCAGCAGTGAAGGACGGAACACTGAAGCTTTCTTT	CASSEGRNTEAFF
TRBV28	TRBD1	TRBJ1-6	many	TGTGCCAGCAGTTTATGGGCGGGACAGGCCAATTCACCCCTCCACTTT	CASSLWAGQANSPLHF
TRBV2	TRBD2	TRBJ2-5	few	TGTGCCAGCTCCGCTACTAGCGGGAGGGAGACCCAGTACTTC	CASSATSGRETQYF
TRBV7-2	NA	TRBJ2-2	NA	TGTGCCAGCAGCCCAAATTACGGCGGGGAGCTGTTTTTT	CASSPNYGGELFF
TRBV11-1	TRBD2	TRBJ2-2	many	TGTGCCAGCAGCTTAGCTACGACTAGCGTCACCGGGGAGCTGTTTTTT	CASSLATTSVTGELFF
TRBV6-5	NA	TRBJ1-5	many	TGTGCCAGCCGGGGTCTGAGATTCAATCAGCCCCAGCATTTT	CASRGLRFNQPQHF
TRBV20-1	TRBD1	TRBJ1-4	NA	TGCAGTGCTAGAGGGGGACAGGTCTCTAATGAAAAACTGTTTTTT	CSARGGQVSNEKLFF
TRBV19	TRBD2	TRBJ2-1	NA	TGTGCCAGTAGTGGCCAACGGGGGGATGAGCAGTTCTTC	CASSGQRGDEQFF
TRBV12-3/TRBV12-4	NA	TRBJ2-3	NA	TGTGCCAGCAGCCCCGGACACAGCACAGATACGCAGTATTTT	CASSPGHSTDTQYF
TRBV7-2	TRBD2	TRBJ2-1	few	TGTGCCAGCAGCCTGCGAGGGACTAGCGGGAGTCGGTACAATGAGCAGTTCTTC	CASSLRGTSGSRYNEQFF
TRBV19	NA	TRBJ2-4	few	TGTGCCAGCGCACCGGGAGAATTCAAAAACATTCAGTACTTC	CASAPGEFKNIQYF
TRBV9	NA	TRBJ1-1	many	TGTGCCAGCAGCGTAGGTGCCGGGTACGAGAACACTGAAGCTTTCTTT	CASSVGAGYENTEAFF
TRBV7-2	TRBD2	TRBJ2-2	many	TGTGCCAGCAGCTTATCGGCGGGAGACACCGGGGAGCTGTTTTTT	CASSLSAGDTGELFF
TRBV3-2	NA	TRBJ2-2	NA	TGTGCCAGCAGCCGTCGACCCGGAGCGGGAGACACCGGGGAGCTGTTTTTT	CASSRRPGAGDTGELFF
TRBV12-5	NA	TRBJ1-1	NA	TGTGCTAGAGGGGGAAACACTGAAGCTTTCTTT	CARGGNTEAFF
TRBV18	TRBD2	TRBJ2-2	few	TGTGCCAGCTCACCAACTAGCGGGAGCTCCCCCGGGGAGCTGTTTTTT	CASSPTSGSSPGELFF
TRBV12-3/TRBV12-4	TRBD2	TRBJ2-2	NA	TGTGCCAGCAGCACGGCCCCGGGACTAGCGGGAGGGCCAAACACCGGGGAGCTGTTTTTT	CASSTAPGLAGGPNTGELFF
TRBV4-1	NA	TRBJ2-1	NA	TGCGCCAGCAGCCAAGATAGGGTAGCGGCCTCCTACAATGAGCAGTTCTTC	CASSQDRVAASYNEQFF
TRBV9	NA	TRBJ1-3	NA	TGTGCCAGCAGCGCCGACCCCACGACTGGAAACACCATATATTTT	CASSADPTTGNTIYF